A selection of T cell receptor beta chains follows, all from one sample in a study of T cell repertoires in cytomegalovirus infection. Via MiXCR, TCRdb re-called the reads, giving one row per CDR3 protein. The sample lists about a million distinct CDR3 sequences, 30% to 40% seen once, with 13% in the top ten. These receptors' antigens are unknown. The source material was cultured CD8+ T cells from PBMCs, sampled from culture after CMV antigen stimulation. The receptors shown here come from a human donor in good health (CMV status not recorded). Some clones in this sample may be carry-over from other donors' samples. The CDR3 runs from the conserved cysteine through the conserved F or W. D genes are given only for firm matches. Only some rows state a clone size, as once, few, many or a class for expanded clones.

CDR3 | DNA | J | size | V | D
CASSHGTNYGYTF | TGTGCCAGCAGCCATGGGACAAACTATGGCTACACCTTC | TRBJ1-2 | NA | TRBV7-9 | NA
CASSQRDRGLKETQYF | TGTGCCAGCAGCCAAAGAGACAGGGGGCTGAAAGAGACCCAGTACTTC | TRBJ2-5 | many | TRBV7-2 | TRBD1
CSVAGGRALTNYGYTF | TGCAGCGTCGCCGGGGGCAGGGCCTTAACTAACTATGGCTACACCTTC | TRBJ1-2 | NA | TRBV29-1 | NA
CASSLNRGLSAAFF | TGTGCCAGCAGTTTAAACAGGGGACTCAGTGCAGCTTTCTTT | TRBJ1-1 | few | TRBV28 | TRBD1
CSAEDRITSGGYTF | TGCAGTGCAGAGGACAGGATTACGTCGGGTGGCTACACCTTC | TRBJ1-2 | NA | TRBV20-1 | TRBD1
CASIPTGGGLAKNIQYF | TGTGCCAGCATCCCGACAGGGGGGGGATTAGCCAAAAACATTCAGTACTTC | TRBJ2-4 | few | TRBV28 | TRBD1
CASGPPGPGTQYF | TGTGCTAGTGGTCCCCCCGGGCCAGGGACGCAGTATTTT | TRBJ2-3 | NA | TRBV12-5 | NA
CSAPDRRPYEQYF | TGCAGTGCCCCGGACCGGCGTCCTTACGAGCAGTACTTC | TRBJ2-7 | NA | TRBV20-1 | NA
CASSIPGTGAGNTGELFF | TGTGCCAGCAGCATCCCCGGGACAGGGGCCGGGAACACCGGGGAGCTGTTTTTT | TRBJ2-2 | NA | TRBV7-9 | TRBD1
CASSPSRPYQETQYF | TGTGCCAGCAGTCCCTCCAGGCCGTACCAAGAGACCCAGTACTTC | TRBJ2-5 | NA | TRBV7-6 | NA
CASSEGDRPYGYTF | TGTGCCAGCAGCGAGGGGGACAGACCCTATGGCTACACCTTC | TRBJ1-2 | NA | TRBV9 | TRBD1
CATSDGRKNTEAFF | TGTGCCACCAGTGATGGACGGAAGAACACTGAAGCTTTCTTT | TRBJ1-1 | NA | TRBV24-1 | NA
CASSLGTLASYGYTF | TGTGCCAGCAGCTTAGGGACATTGGCGTCCTATGGCTACACCTTC | TRBJ1-2 | NA | TRBV7-8 | NA
CASKGRGNEKLFF | TGTGCCAGTAAGGGCAGGGGTAATGAAAAACTGTTTTTT | TRBJ1-4 | NA | TRBV19 | NA
CASHPGHAKNIQYF | TGTGCCAGCCACCCCGGGCATGCCAAAAACATTCAGTACTTC | TRBJ2-4 | NA | TRBV27 | NA
CASILRPGGNTEAFF | TGTGCCAGCATCCTCCGACCGGGGGGGAACACTGAAGCTTTCTTT | TRBJ1-1 | once | TRBV12-3/TRBV12-4 | NA
CASSIDALPGGDYGYTF | TGTGCCAGTAGTATAGACGCCCTACCAGGGGGCGACTATGGCTACACCTTC | TRBJ1-2 | NA | TRBV19 | TRBD1
CASSFRGLMDTQYF | TGTGCCAGCAGCTTCCGGGGCCTGATGGATACGCAGTATTTT | TRBJ2-3 | NA | TRBV7-8 | NA
CASSPPSDSGNTIYF | TGTGCCAGCAGCCCCCCAAGCGACTCTGGAAACACCATATATTTT | TRBJ1-3 | many | TRBV7-9 | NA
CASKAEQPNQPQHF | TGTGCCAGCAAGGCGGAGCAGCCCAATCAGCCCCAGCATTTT | TRBJ1-5 | NA | TRBV2 | NA
CASSGMDRALTQYF | TGTGCCAGCAGCGGGATGGACAGGGCCCTGACCCAGTACTTC | TRBJ2-5 | few | TRBV5-5 | TRBD1
CASSMSLAGALDEQFF | TGTGCCAGCAGCATGAGCCTAGCGGGGGCTTTGGATGAGCAGTTCTTC | TRBJ2-1 | few | TRBV5-6 | TRBD2
CASSYSVRGNTEAFF | TGTGCCAGCAGTTACTCTGTCAGGGGGAACACTGAAGCTTTCTTT | TRBJ1-1 | many | TRBV6-2/TRBV6-3 | NA
CASSVGQGRINIQYF | TGCGCCAGCAGCGTGGGACAGGGGAGGATAAACATTCAGTACTTC | TRBJ2-4 | NA | TRBV5-1 | TRBD1